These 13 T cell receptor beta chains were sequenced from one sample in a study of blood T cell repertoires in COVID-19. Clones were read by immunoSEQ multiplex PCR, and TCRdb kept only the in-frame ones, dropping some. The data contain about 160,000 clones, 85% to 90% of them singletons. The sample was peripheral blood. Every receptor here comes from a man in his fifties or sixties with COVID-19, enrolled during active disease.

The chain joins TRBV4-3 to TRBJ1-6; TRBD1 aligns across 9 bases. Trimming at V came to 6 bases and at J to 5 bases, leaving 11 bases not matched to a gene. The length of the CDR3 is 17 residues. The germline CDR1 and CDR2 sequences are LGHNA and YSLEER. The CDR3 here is CASSLSRDRENNSPLHF. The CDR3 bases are TGCGCCAGCAGTCTGTCCCGGGACAGGGAAAATAATTCACCCCTCCACTTT.

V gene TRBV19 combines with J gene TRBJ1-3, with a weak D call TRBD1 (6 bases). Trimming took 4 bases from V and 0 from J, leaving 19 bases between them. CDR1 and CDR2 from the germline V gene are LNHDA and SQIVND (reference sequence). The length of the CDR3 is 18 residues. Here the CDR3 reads CASSTRGGESSSGNTIYF. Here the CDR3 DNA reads TGTGCCAGTAGTACCCGAGGGGGGGAGTCGAGCTCTGGAAACACCATATATTTT.

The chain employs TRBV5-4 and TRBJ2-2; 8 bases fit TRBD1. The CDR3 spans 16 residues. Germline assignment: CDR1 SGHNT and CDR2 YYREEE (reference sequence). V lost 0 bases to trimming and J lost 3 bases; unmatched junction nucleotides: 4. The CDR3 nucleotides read TGTGCCAGCAGCTTGGCCGGCAGGGGGCACACCGGGGAGCTGTTTTTT. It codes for CASSLAGRGHTGELFF. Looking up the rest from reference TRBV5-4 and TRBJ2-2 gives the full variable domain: ETGVTQSPTHLIKTRGQQVTLRCSSQSGHNTVSWYQQALGQGPQFIFQYYREEENGRGNFPPRFSGLQFPNYSSELNVNALELDDSALYLCASSLAGRGHTGELFFGEGSRLTVL.

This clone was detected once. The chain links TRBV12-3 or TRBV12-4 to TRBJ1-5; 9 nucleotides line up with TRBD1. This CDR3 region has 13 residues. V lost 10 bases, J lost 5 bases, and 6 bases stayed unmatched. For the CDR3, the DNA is TGTGCCACGCAGGGACAGGGCCATCAGCCCCAGCATTTT. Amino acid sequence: CATQGQGHQPQHF.

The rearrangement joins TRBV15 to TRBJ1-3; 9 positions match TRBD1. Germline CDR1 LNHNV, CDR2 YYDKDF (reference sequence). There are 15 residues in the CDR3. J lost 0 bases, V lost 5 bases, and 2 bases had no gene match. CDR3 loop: CATSRTGASGNTIYF. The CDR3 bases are TGTGCCACCAGCCGGACAGGGGCCTCTGGAAACACCATATATTTT. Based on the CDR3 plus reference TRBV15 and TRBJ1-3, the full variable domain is DAMVIQNPRYQVTQFGKPVTLSCSQTLNHNVMYWYQQKSSQAPKLLFHYYDKDFNNEADTPDNFQSRRPNTSFCFLDIRSPGLGDTAMYLCATSRTGASGNTIYFGEGSWLTVV.

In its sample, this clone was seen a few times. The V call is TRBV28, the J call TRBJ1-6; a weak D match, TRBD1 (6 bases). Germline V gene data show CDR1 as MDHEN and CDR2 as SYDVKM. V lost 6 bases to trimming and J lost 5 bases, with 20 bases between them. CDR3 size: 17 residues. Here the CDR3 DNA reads TGTGCCAGCAGGACGACGGCAGGGGATGGAAATAATTCACCCCTCCACTTT. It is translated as CASRTTAGDGNNSPLHF. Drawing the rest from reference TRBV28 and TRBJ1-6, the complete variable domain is DVKVTQSSRYLVKRTGEKVFLECVQDMDHENMFWYRQDPGLGLRLIYFSYDVKMKEKGDIPEGYSVSREKKERFSLILESASTNQTSMYLCASRTTAGDGNNSPLHFGNGTRLTVT.

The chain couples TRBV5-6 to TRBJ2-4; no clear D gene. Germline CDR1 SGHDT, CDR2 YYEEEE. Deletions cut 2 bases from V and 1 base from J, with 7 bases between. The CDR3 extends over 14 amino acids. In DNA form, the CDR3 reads TGTGCCAGCAGCTTTGTCCAGGCCAAAAACATTCAGTACTTC. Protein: CASSFVQAKNIQYF.

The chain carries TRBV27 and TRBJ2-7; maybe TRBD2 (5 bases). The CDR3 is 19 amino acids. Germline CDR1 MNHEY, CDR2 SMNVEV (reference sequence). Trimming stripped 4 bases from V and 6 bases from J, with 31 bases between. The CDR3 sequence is CASSSSPTAGVTRPSEQYF. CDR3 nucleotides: TGTGCCAGCAGTTCGTCACCCACCGCCGGGGTTACGAGACCTTCCGAGCAGTACTTC.

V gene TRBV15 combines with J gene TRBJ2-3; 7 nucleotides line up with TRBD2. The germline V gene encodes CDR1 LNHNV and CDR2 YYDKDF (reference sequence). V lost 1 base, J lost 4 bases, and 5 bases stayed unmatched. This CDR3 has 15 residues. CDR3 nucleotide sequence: TGTGCCACCAGCAGAGGGGAGGGGAGATCAGATACGCAGTATTTT. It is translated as CATSRGEGRSDTQYF.

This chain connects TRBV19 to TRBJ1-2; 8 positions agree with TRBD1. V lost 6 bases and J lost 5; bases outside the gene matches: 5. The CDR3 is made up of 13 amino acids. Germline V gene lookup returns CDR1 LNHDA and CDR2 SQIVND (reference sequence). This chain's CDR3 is CASRADRAYGYTF. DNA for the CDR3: TGTGCCAGTAGGGCGGACAGGGCTTATGGCTACACCTTC.

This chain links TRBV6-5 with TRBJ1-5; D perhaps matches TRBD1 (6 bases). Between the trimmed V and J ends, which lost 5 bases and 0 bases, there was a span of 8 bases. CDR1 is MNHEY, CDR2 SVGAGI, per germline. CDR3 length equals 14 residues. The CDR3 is CASSRTDSNQPQHF. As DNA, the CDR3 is TGTGCCAGCAGTCGGACAGATAGCAATCAGCCCCAGCATTTT.

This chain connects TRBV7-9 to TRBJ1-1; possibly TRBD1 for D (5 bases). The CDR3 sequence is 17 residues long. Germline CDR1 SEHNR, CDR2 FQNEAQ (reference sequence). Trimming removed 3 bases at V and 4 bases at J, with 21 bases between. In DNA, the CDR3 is TGTGCCAGCAGCTTTATCCCTGGCCCAGGGCTAGGCACTGAAGCTTTCTTT. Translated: CASSFIPGPGLGTEAFF.

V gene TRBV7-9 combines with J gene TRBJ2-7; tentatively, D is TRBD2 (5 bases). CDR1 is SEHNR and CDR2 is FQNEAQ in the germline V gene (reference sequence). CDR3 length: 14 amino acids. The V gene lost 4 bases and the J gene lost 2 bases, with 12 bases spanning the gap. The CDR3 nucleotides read TGTGCCAGCAGCTCAACCGGGAAAACCTACGAGCAGTACTTC. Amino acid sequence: CASSSTGKTYEQYF.